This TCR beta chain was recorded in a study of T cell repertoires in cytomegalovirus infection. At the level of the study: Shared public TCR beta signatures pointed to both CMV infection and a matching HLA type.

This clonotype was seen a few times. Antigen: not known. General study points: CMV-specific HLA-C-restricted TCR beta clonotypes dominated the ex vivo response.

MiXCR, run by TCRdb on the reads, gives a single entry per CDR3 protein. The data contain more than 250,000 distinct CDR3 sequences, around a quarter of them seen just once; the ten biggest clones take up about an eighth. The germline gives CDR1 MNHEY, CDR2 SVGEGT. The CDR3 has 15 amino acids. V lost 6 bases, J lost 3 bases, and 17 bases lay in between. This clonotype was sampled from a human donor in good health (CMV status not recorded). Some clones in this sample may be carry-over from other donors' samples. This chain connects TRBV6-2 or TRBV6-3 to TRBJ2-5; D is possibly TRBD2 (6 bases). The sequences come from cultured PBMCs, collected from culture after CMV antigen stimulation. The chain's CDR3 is CASSPGVGMKETQYF. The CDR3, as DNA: TGTGCCAGCAGCCCGGGAGTAGGGATGAAAGAGACCCAGTACTTC.